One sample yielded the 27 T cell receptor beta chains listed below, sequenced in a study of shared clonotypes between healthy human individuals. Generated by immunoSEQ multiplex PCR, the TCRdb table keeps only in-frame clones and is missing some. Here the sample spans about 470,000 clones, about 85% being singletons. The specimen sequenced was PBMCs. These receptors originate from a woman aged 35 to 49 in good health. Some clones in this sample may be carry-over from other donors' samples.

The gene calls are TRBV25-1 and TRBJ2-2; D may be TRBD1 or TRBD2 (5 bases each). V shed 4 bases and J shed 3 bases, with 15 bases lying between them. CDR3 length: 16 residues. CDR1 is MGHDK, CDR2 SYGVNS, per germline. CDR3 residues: CASSASPGTYTGELFF. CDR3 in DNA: TGTGCCAGCAGTGCGTCCCCCGGGACCTACACCGGGGAGCTGTTTTTT. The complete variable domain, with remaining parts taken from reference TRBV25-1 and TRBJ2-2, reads EADIYQTPRYLVIGTGKKITLECSQTMGHDKMYWYQQDPGMELHLIHYSYGVNSTEKGDLSSESTVSRIRTEHFPLTLESARPSHTSQYLCASSASPGTYTGELFFGEGSRLTVL.

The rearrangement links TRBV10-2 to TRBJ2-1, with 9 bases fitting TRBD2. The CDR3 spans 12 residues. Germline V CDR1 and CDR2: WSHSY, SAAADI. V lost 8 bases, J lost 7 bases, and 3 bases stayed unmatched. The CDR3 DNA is TGCGCCAGCGGGACTAGCATGAATGAGCAGTTCTTC. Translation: CASGTSMNEQFF.

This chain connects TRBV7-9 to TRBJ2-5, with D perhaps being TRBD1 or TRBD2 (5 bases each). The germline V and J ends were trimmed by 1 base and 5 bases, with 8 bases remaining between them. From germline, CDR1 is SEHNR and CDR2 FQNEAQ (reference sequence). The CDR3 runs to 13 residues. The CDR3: CASSLGGMETQYF. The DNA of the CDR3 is TGTGCCAGCAGCTTAGGGGGGATGGAGACCCAGTACTTC.

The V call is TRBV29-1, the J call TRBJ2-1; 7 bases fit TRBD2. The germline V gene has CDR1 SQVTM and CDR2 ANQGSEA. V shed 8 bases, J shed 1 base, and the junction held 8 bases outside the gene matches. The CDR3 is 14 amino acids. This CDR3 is CSTRAGMSYNEQFF. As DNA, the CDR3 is TGCAGCACCCGAGCGGGAATGTCCTACAATGAGCAGTTCTTC.

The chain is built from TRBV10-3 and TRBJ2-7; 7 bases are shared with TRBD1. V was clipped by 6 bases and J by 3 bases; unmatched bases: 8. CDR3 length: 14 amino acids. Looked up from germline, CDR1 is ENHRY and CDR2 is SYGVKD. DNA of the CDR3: TGTGCCATCAGCCGCGGACAGGACAGCTACGAGCAGTACTTC. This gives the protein CAISRGQDSYEQYF.

CDR3 sequence reads: CASSRSNRVGTEAFF. The DNA of the CDR3 is TGTGCCAGCAGCCGATCAAACAGGGTTGGGACTGAAGCTTTCTTT. The chain combines TRBV14 with TRBJ1-1; weak D call: TRBD1 (6 bases). Trimming pared 4 bases from V and 5 bases from J, leaving 17 bases between. Germline V gene lookup returns CDR1 SGHDN and CDR2 FVKESK. The CDR3 consists of 15 residues.

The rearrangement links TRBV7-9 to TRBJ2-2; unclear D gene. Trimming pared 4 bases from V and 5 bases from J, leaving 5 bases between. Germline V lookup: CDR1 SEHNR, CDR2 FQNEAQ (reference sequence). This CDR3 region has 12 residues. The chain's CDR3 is CASSSSTGELFF. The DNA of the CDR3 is TGTGCCAGCAGCTCGTCAACCGGGGAGCTGTTTTTT.

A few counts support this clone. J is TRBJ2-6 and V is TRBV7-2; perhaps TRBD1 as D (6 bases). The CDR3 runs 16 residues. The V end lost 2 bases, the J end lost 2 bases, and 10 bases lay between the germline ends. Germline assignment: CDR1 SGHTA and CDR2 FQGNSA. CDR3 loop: CASSLNTGPGANVLTF. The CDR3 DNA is TGTGCCAGCAGCTTAAACACAGGGCCTGGGGCCAACGTCCTGACTTTC.

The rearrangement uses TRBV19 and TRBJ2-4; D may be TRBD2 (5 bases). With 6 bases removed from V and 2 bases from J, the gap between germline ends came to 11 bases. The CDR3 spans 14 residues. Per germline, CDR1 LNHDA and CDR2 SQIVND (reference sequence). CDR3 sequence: CASSSPGTKNIQYF. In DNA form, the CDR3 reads TGTGCCAGTAGCAGCCCGGGGACCAAAAACATTCAGTACTTC.

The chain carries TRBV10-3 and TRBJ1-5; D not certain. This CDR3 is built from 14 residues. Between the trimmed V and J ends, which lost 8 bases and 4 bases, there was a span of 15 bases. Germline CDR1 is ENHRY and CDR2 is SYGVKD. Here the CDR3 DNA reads TGTGCCATCGGCCTTGGGGAGGATAATCAGCCCCAGCATTTT. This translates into CAIGLGEDNQPQHF.

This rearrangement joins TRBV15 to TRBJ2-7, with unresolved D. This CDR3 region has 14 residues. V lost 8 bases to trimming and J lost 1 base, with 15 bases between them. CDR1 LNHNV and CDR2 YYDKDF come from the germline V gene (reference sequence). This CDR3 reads CATQMGIGSYEQYF. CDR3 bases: TGTGCCACCCAAATGGGGATTGGGTCCTACGAGCAGTACTTC.

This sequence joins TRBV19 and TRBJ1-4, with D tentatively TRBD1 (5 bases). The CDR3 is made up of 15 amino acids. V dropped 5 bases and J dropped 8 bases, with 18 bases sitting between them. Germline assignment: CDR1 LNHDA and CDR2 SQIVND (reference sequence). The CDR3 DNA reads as TGTGCCAGTAGTGCCTCCTTGGGGACGGAAGAAAAACTGTTTTTT. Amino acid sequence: CASSASLGTEEKLFF.

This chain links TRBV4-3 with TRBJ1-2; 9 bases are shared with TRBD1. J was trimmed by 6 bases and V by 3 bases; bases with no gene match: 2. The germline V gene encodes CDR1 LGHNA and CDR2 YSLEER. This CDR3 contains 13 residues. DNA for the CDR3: TGCGCCAGCAGCCACGGGACAGGGAATGGCTACACCTTC. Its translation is CASSHGTGNGYTF.

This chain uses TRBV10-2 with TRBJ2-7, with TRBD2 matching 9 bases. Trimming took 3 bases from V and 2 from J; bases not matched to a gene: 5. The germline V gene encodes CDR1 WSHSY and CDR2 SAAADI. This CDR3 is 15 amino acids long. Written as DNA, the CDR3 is TGCGCCAGCAGTGACAAGGGACTAGCAGCCTACGAGCAGTACTTC. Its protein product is CASSDKGLAAYEQYF.

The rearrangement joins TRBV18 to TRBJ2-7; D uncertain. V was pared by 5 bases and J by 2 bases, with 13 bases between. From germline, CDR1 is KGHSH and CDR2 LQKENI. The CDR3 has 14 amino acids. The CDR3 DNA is TGTGCCAGCTCAGAGCGAACAGAAGCCTACGAGCAGTACTTC. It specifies CASSERTEAYEQYF. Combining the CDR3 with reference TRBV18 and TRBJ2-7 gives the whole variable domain NAGVMQNPRHLVRRRGQEARLRCSPMKGHSHVYWYRQLPEEGLKFMVYLQKENIIDESGMPKERFSAEFPKEGPSILRIQQVVRGDSAAYFCASSERTEAYEQYFGPGTRLTVT.

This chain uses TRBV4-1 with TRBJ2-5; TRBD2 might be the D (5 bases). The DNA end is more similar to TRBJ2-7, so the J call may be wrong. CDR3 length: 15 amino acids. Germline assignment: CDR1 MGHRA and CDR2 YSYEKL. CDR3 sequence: CASSPLASSHYEQYF. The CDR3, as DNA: TGCGCCAGCAGCCCCCTGGCTAGCTCACACTACGAGCAGTACTTC.

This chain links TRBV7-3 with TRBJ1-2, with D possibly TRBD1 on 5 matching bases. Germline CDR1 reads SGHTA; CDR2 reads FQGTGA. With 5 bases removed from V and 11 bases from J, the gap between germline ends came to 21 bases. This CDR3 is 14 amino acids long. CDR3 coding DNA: TGTGCCAGCAGCAAATATTCCGGGAGCAGGGAGTACACCTTC. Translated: CASSKYSGSREYTF.

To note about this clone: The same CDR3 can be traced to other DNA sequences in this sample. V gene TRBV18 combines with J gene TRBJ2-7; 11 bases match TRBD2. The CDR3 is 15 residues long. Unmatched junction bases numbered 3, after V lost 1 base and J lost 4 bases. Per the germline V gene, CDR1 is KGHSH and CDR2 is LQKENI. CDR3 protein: CASSPRGTSGYEQYF. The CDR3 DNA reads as TGTGCCAGCTCACCACGGGGGACTAGCGGATACGAGCAGTACTTC.

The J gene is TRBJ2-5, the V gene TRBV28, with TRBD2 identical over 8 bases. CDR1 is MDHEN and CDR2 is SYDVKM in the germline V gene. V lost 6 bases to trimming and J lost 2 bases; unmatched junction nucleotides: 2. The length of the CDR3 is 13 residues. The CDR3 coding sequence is TGTGCCAGCAGGGGGACTAGACAAGAGACCCAGTACTTC. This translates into CASRGTRQETQYF.

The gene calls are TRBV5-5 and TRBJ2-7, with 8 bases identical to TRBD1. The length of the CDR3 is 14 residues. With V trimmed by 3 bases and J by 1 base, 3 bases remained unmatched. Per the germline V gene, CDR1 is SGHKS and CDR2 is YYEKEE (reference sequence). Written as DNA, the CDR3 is TGTGCCAGCAGCTCGAGGACAGGGTCCTACGAGCAGTACTTC. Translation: CASSSRTGSYEQYF.

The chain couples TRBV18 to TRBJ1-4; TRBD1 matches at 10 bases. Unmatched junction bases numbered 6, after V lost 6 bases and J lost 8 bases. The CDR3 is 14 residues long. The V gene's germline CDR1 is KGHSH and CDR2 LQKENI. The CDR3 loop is CASSHRDRGEKLFF. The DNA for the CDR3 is TGTGCCAGCTCCCACCGGGACAGGGGAGAAAAACTGTTTTTT.

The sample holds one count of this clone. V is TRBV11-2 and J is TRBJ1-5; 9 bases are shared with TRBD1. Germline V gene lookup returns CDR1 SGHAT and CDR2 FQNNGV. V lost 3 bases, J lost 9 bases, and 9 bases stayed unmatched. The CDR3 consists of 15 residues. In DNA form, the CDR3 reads TGTGCCAGCAGCTTCGGACAGGGGATGTGGTCGCCCCAGCATTTT. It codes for CASSFGQGMWSPQHF.

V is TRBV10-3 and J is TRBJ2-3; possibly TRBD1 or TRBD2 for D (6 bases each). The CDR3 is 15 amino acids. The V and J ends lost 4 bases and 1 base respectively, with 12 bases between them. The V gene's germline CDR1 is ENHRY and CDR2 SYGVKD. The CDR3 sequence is CAISAGGWGTDTQYF. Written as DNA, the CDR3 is TGTGCCATCAGTGCCGGGGGCTGGGGCACAGATACGCAGTATTTT.

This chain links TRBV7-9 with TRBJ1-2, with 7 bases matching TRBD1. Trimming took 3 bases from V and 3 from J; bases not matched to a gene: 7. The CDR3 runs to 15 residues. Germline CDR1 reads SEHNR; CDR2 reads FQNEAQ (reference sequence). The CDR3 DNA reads TGTGCCAGCAGCTTGGACCGGACAGGAGACTATGGCTACACCTTC. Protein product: CASSLDRTGDYGYTF.

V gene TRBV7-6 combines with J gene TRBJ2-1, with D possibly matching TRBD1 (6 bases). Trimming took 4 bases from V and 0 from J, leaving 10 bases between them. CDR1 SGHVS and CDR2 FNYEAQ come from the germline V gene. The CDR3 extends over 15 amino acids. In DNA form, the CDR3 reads TGTGCCAGCAGCTCGACAGGCAGCTCCTACAATGAGCAGTTCTTC. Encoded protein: CASSSTGSSYNEQFF. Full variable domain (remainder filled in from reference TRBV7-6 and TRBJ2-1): GAGVSQSPRYKVTKRGQDVALRCDPISGHVSLYWYRQALGQGPEFLTYFNYEAQQDKSGLPNDRFSAERPEGSISTLTIQRTEQRDSAMYRCASSSTGSSYNEQFFGPGTRLTVL.

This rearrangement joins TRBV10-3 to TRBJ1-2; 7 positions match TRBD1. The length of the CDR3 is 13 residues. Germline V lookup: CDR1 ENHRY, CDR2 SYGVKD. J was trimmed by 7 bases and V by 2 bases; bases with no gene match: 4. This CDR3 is CAISELSGGGYTF. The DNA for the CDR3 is TGTGCCATCAGTGAGCTGTCAGGGGGTGGCTACACCTTC.

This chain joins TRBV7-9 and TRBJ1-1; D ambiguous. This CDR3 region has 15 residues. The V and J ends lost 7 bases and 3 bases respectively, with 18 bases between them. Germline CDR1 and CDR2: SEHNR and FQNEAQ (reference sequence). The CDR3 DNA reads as TGTGCCAGCACAAGGAGTGCCGCGGTAGACACTGAAGCTTTCTTT. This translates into CASTRSAAVDTEAFF.